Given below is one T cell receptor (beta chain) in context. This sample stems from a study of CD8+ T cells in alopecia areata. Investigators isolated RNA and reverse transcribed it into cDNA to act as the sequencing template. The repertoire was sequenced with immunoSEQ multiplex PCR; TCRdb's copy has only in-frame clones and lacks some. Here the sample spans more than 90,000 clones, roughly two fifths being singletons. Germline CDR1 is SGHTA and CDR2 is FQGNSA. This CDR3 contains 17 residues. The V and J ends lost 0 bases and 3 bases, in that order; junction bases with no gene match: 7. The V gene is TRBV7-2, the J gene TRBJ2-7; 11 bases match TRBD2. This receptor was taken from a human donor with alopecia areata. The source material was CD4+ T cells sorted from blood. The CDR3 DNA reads TGTGCCAGCAGCTTAGCGCGGGTTAGCGGGAGGGTCTACGAGCAGTACTTC. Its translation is CASSLARVSGRVYEQYF.